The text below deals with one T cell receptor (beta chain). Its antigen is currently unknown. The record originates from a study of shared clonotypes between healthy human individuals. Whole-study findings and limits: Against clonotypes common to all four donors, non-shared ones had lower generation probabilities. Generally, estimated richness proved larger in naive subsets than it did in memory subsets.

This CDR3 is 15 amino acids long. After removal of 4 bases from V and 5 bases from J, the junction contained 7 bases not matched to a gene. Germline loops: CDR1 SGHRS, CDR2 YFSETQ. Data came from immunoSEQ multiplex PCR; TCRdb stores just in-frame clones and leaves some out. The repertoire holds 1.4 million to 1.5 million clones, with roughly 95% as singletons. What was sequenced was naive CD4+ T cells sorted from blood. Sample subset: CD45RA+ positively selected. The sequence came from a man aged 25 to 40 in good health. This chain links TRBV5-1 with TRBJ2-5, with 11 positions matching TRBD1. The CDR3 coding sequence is TGCGCCAGCAGCACCGGACAGGGGGCTCCGGAGACCCAGTACTTC. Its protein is CASSTGQGAPETQYF.